Following are 26 T cell receptor beta chains from one sample sequenced in a study of CD8+ T cells in alopecia areata. Documented treatment: oral pan-JAK inhibitor, 5-10 mg twice daily. In each case, RNA was isolated and then reverse transcribed into cDNA as the sequencing template. The data were produced by immunoSEQ multiplex PCR, yet TCRdb's version contains in-frame clones alone and is incomplete. The top ten clones hold 1.3% of a sample with around 190,000 clones, 64% of them seen once. The sample here was CD4+ T cells sorted from blood, taken around week 49, from a patient treated with tofacitinib. The receptor source for this set is a human donor with alopecia areata.

The V call is TRBV2, the J call TRBJ2-1; 12 nucleotides agree with TRBD2. The CDR3 spans 15 residues. V dropped 6 bases and J dropped 6; count of bases not matched to a gene: 6. The germline V gene encodes CDR1 SNHLY and CDR2 FYNNEI. CDR3 region: CASSYSSGGANEQFF. In DNA, the CDR3 is TGTGCCAGCAGCTATTCTAGCGGGGGGGCCAATGAGCAGTTCTTC.

The V call is TRBV5-6, the J call TRBJ2-2, with a weak D call TRBD1 (5 bases). The CDR3 has 16 residues. Germline CDR1 SGHDT, CDR2 YYEEEE. V dropped 1 base and J dropped 5 bases, with 15 bases sitting between them. The CDR3 region has the DNA TGTGCCAGCAGCTTGACAGGACGGGTATCTACCGGGGAGCTGTTTTTT. Amino acids: CASSLTGRVSTGELFF.

The chain has TRBV7-9 and TRBJ1-2; D possibly corresponds to TRBD1 (6 bases). Germline V gene sequence: CDR1 SEHNR, CDR2 FQNEAQ (reference sequence). V lost 5 bases and J lost 8, with 12 bases in between. The CDR3 is 12 residues long. The CDR3: CASSGGHSGYTF. The CDR3 coding sequence is TGTGCCAGCAGCGGGGGACATTCCGGCTACACCTTC.

J is TRBJ2-5 and V is TRBV18, with TRBD1 identical over 10 bases. Germline lookup yields CDR1 KGHSH and CDR2 LQKENI. The V segment lost 3 bases and the J segment 7 bases; nucleotides outside the gene matches: 8. This CDR3 is built from 15 residues. The CDR3 sequence: CASSPENGQGGTQYF. The CDR3 DNA reads TGTGCCAGCTCACCTGAAAATGGACAGGGGGGGACCCAGTACTTC.

V gene TRBV10-2 combines with J gene TRBJ1-2; 7 bases align to TRBD1. The CDR3 consists of 15 residues. The V gene end was trimmed by 8 bases and the J gene end by 7 bases; junction bases not matched to a gene: 16. Per germline, CDR1 WSHSY and CDR2 SAAADI. As DNA, the CDR3 is TGCGCCAGCGTCGAGACAGGGAGAAGGATCGGTGGCTACACCTTC. Translating gives CASVETGRRIGGYTF.

The chain joins TRBV30 to TRBJ1-6; D call uncertain. V lost 2 bases to trimming and J lost 10 bases, with 9 bases between them. The CDR3 contains 12 residues. The germline CDR1 and CDR2 sequences are GTSNPN and SVGIG (reference sequence). The CDR3 DNA follows: TGTGCCTGGAGTAAAAGGAACTCACCCCTCCACTTT. This encodes CAWSKRNSPLHF.

V gene TRBV20-1 combines with J gene TRBJ1-1; D not certain. Trimming shortened V by 3 bases and J by 2 bases, and 4 bases separated the two germline ends. Germline loops: CDR1 DFQATT, CDR2 SNEGSKA (reference sequence). The CDR3 is made up of 11 amino acids. The CDR3 sequence: CSASFNTEAFF. The DNA for the CDR3 is TGCAGTGCTAGCTTCAACACTGAAGCTTTCTTT.

Turning to this clone: This specimen includes other DNA sequences encoding the same CDR3. The rearrangement uses TRBV30 and TRBJ2-1; no definite D call. Germline values: CDR1 GTSNPN, CDR2 SVGIG (reference sequence). The CDR3 runs to 11 residues. The ends were cut back, 0 bases at V and 7 bases at J, with 4 bases in the middle. In DNA, the CDR3 is TGTGCCTGGAGTGTACTAAATGAGCAGTTCTTC. Translating gives CAWSVLNEQFF.

The chain uses TRBV5-1 and TRBJ1-2, with TRBD1 as a possible D gene (5 bases). Germline CDR1 and CDR2: SGHRS and YFSETQ. The CDR3 totals 15 residues. V was clipped by 3 bases and J by 7 bases, with 19 bases between them. The CDR3 is CASSWTSRDLGGYTF. The DNA of the CDR3 is TGCGCCAGCAGCTGGACCTCCCGGGACTTGGGTGGCTACACCTTC. Full variable domain (remainder filled in from reference TRBV5-1 and TRBJ1-2): KAGVTQTPRYLIKTRGQQVTLSCSPISGHRSVSWYQQTPGQGLQFLFEYFSETQRNKGNFPGRFSGRQFSNSRSEMNVSTLELGDSALYLCASSWTSRDLGGYTFGSGTRLTVV.

About this clone itself: At the DNA level, this CDR3 is encoded by other sequences in the same sample as well. The chain uses TRBV29-1 and TRBJ2-7, with TRBD1 identical over 9 bases. J gave up 7 bases and V 3 bases, and 4 bases lay outside the gene matches. CDR1 and CDR2 from the germline V gene are SQVTM and ANQGSEA. This CDR3 has 12 residues. As DNA, the CDR3 is TGCAGCGTTGATACAGGGGGCAGGGAGCAGTACTTC. Protein product: CSVDTGGREQYF.

The chain employs TRBV15 and TRBJ1-2; D ambiguous. The CDR3 contains 12 residues. The ends were cut back, 3 bases at V and 4 bases at J, with 6 bases in the middle. Per the germline V gene, CDR1 is LNHNV and CDR2 is YYDKDF (reference sequence). CDR3 in DNA: TGTGCCACCAGCAGCCCATTCTATGGCTACACCTTC. This sequence encodes CATSSPFYGYTF.

The CDR3 is CASSLAGKRTQYF. Here the CDR3 DNA reads TGTGCCAGCAGCTTAGCAGGGAAGAGAACCCAGTACTTC. The chain links TRBV7-8 to TRBJ2-5; D not certain. Germline assignment: CDR1 SGHVS and CDR2 FQNEAQ. The CDR3 sequence is 13 residues long. Deletions cut 0 bases from V and 8 bases from J, with 10 bases between.

The chain links TRBV13 to TRBJ1-2; D gene unclear. This CDR3 has 13 amino acids. Between the trimmed V and J ends, which lost 4 bases and 3 bases, there was a span of 9 bases. Germline CDR1 is PRHDT and CDR2 is FYEKMQ (reference sequence). In DNA, the CDR3 is TGTGCCAGCAGCTATGACGGAGACTATGGCTACACCTTC. Protein product: CASSYDGDYGYTF.

This clone was counted a few times. The chain has TRBV7-2 and TRBJ2-1; TRBD2 is a possible D gene (6 bases). This CDR3 comprises 14 residues. V lost 6 bases, J lost 9 bases, and 18 bases lay in between. Looked up from germline, CDR1 is SGHTA and CDR2 is FQGNSA. The CDR3 nucleotides read TGTGCCAGCAGACCGCCGGAGAGGCGGGGTGAGCAGTTCTTC. This encodes CASRPPERRGEQFF.

The chain combines TRBV29-1 with TRBJ2-3; D gene uncertain. Germline V gene lookup returns CDR1 SQVTM and CDR2 ANQGSEA. Trimming cost V 0 bases and J 0 bases, with 7 bases left between them. The CDR3 extends over 14 amino acids. Here the CDR3 DNA reads TGCAGCGTTGAAGATACCGCCAGCACAGATACGCAGTATTTT. Residues: CSVEDTASTDTQYF.

V usage is TRBV27 and J usage is TRBJ1-2, with a possible D match to TRBD1 (5 bases). The CDR3 covers 14 residues. Germline assignment: CDR1 MNHEY and CDR2 SMNVEV (reference sequence). V gave up 5 bases and J gave up 0 bases, with 10 bases separating them. The CDR3: CASSPRQSNYGYTF. CDR3 DNA sequence: TGTGCCAGCAGTCCCCGACAGTCTAACTATGGCTACACCTTC.

This clone was observed a handful of times. The chain uses TRBV7-9 and TRBJ2-7; D remains unclear. Germline V gives CDR1 SEHNR, CDR2 FQNEAQ (reference sequence). The CDR3 is 12 amino acids. V shed 8 bases and J shed 5 bases, with 13 bases lying between them. The CDR3 here is CASGSLSDEQYF. The CDR3 DNA follows: TGTGCCAGCGGCAGTTTATCCGACGAGCAGTACTTC.

This chain links TRBV30 with TRBJ2-3, with D possibly TRBD2 on 6 matching bases. Germline V CDR1 and CDR2: GTSNPN, SVGIG (reference sequence). The V gene lost 1 base and the J gene lost 2 bases, with 13 bases spanning the gap. This CDR3 region has 15 residues. CDR3 loop: CAWSGGLTNTDTQYF. The CDR3 DNA reads TGTGCCTGGAGTGGGGGACTGACCAACACAGATACGCAGTATTTT.

This clone was seen a few times. The rearrangement joins TRBV19 to TRBJ2-2; D may be TRBD1 (5 bases). The germline CDR1 and CDR2 sequences are LNHDA and SQIVND (reference sequence). The CDR3 totals 13 residues. Trimming shortened V by 6 bases and J by 6 bases, and 11 bases separated the two germline ends. This CDR3 is CASRGGQAGELFF. CDR3 coding DNA: TGTGCCAGTAGGGGCGGACAAGCCGGGGAGCTGTTTTTT.

A remark on this clone: Other DNA sequences from this sample encode an identical CDR3 as well. This rearrangement joins TRBV4-3 to TRBJ2-7, with D possibly being TRBD2 (6 bases). The ends were cut back, 0 bases at V and 3 bases at J, with 9 bases in the middle. The germline CDR1 and CDR2 sequences are LGHNA and YSLEER. There are 14 residues in the CDR3. The CDR3 spells CASSQEPGSYEQYF. The CDR3 DNA reads as TGCGCCAGCAGCCAAGAGCCCGGGAGCTACGAGCAGTACTTC.

The V and J genes are TRBV19 and TRBJ1-2; unclear D gene. Trimming took off 8 bases at V and 5 bases at J, with 9 bases between the two ends. CDR3 length equals 11 residues. The germline V gene has CDR1 LNHDA and CDR2 SQIVND (reference sequence). The CDR3 sequence is CASAVGYGYTF. In nucleotides, the CDR3 is TGTGCCAGTGCGGTGGGGTATGGCTACACCTTC.

This chain joins TRBV7-9 and TRBJ1-1; D remains ambiguous. The CDR3 length is 12 residues. Germline lookup yields CDR1 SEHNR and CDR2 FQNEAQ (reference sequence). Trimming stripped 3 bases from V and 11 bases from J, with 13 bases between. CDR3: CASSLTLAGAFF. The CDR3 DNA is TGTGCCAGCAGCTTGACCCTCGCTGGGGCTTTCTTT.

The chain links TRBV29-1 to TRBJ1-1; unclear D gene. The ends were cut back, 7 bases at V and 8 bases at J, with 20 bases in the middle. CDR3 length equals 13 residues. Germline assignment: CDR1 SQVTM and CDR2 ANQGSEA. CDR3 nucleotide sequence: TGCAGCGCCTCAATCACCGGCGACGCGGAAGCTTTCTTT. Its translation is CSASITGDAEAFF.

The chain employs TRBV27 and TRBJ1-2; no clear D. Trimming took off 5 bases at V and 8 bases at J, with 18 bases between the two ends. CDR3 size: 14 residues. Germline lookup yields CDR1 MNHEY and CDR2 SMNVEV (reference sequence). For the CDR3, the DNA is TGTGCCAGCAGTGCCTCCCCGGAGCCCCGGGGCTACACCTTC. Translation gives CASSASPEPRGYTF.

This clone was seen a handful of times. The chain has TRBV5-1 and TRBJ2-1, with 7 nucleotides matching TRBD1. Germline-derived CDR1 and CDR2 are SGHRS and YFSETQ. V trimming: 3 bases; J trimming: 4 bases; junction bases outside the gene matches: 4. This CDR3 has 14 amino acids. Here the CDR3 DNA reads TGCGCCAGCAGCTCGAAACAGGGGTACAATGAGCAGTTCTTC. It translates to CASSSKQGYNEQFF.

The chain combines TRBV30 with TRBJ2-5; no definite D call. Trimming took off 5 bases at V and 4 bases at J, with 11 bases between the two ends. The V gene's germline CDR1 is GTSNPN and CDR2 SVGIG (reference sequence). The CDR3 runs 12 residues. The CDR3 region is CAWDTRGETQYF. The CDR3 region has the DNA TGTGCCTGGGATACCAGAGGAGAGACCCAGTACTTC.